The T cell receptor (beta chain) described here comes from a study of T cell responses to AZD1222 COVID-19 vaccine. CDR3 length equals 16 residues. With 3 bases clipped from V and 2 bases from J, the junction kept 7 bases outside the gene matches. Germline CDR1 and CDR2: WNHNN and SYGVQD (reference sequence). Assay: immunoSEQ multiplex PCR; the TCRdb copy retains only in-frame clones and omits some. In the table there are 18,000 or so clones, over 85% of which are singletons. Source: peripheral blood, taken 28 days after the second AZD1222 dose. The receptor comes from an adult who received the AZD1222 COVID-19 vaccine. This chain uses TRBV10-1 with TRBJ2-3; 8 positions match TRBD2. For the CDR3, the DNA is TGCGCCAGCAGTGATGGGGCGGGAGGAGACACAGATACGCAGTATTTT. Amino acids: CASSDGAGGDTDTQYF.